The T cell receptor beta chain under discussion was sequenced for a study of monozygotic twins with cystic fibrosis. Study as a whole: Libraries were built from roughly 2.8 micrograms of fragmented DNA using approximately 15 PCR cycles. Overall study findings and caveats: No link emerged between shared CDR3 counts and age, concordance or severity.

Some clones are missing from TCRdb's copy, which holds only in-frame ones; the method was immunoSEQ multiplex PCR. The sample contains about 29,000 clones, approximately 80% of which appear only once. Germline CDR1 and CDR2: MNHEY and SVGAGI. This CDR3 contains 13 residues. V lost 0 bases, J lost 10 bases, and 10 bases lay in between. About this clone: Its antigen is undetermined.

Sequencing used blood. This receptor was obtained from a girl aged 2-9 years with cystic fibrosis. The chain recombines TRBV6-5 with TRBJ2-1, with D maybe TRBD2 (5 bases). For the CDR3, the DNA is TGTGCCAGCAGTTACTCGGGAGCGACAGAGCAGTTCTTC. It specifies CASSYSGATEQFF.